The 21 T cell receptor beta chains listed next were all sequenced from one sample in a study of T-cell memory formation after mild COVID-19. MiXCR, applied by TCRdb to the 5' RACE reads, yields one record per CDR3 protein. The sample shows roughly 450,000 distinct CDR3 sequences, roughly 20% of them seen only once. The sequenced sample consisted of PBMCs or a T cell subset sorted from them (not recorded which). These receptors were collected from an adult woman who had mild COVID-19 (a few samples of this study predate the infection). Cell type and time point are not known.

This clonotype was detected ten times or more. This chain uses TRBV9 with TRBJ2-5; TRBD1 matches 7 bases. The CDR3 is made up of 13 amino acids. The trim removed 3 bases at V and 8 bases at J, leaving 7 bases unmatched. Looked up from germline, CDR1 is SGDLS and CDR2 is YYNGEE. Here the CDR3 DNA reads TGTGCCAGCAGCGCTATTGAGGGGGCTACCCAGTACTTC. Residues: CASSAIEGATQYF.

The CDR3 DNA reads TGCAGTGCTAGAGATCTAACAGGCTCAGAGACCCAGTACTTC. It codes for CSARDLTGSETQYF. This chain joins TRBV20-1 and TRBJ2-5, with a possible D match to TRBD1 (5 bases). The germline CDR1 and CDR2 sequences are DFQATT and SNEGSKA (reference sequence). The length of the CDR3 is 14 residues. V lost 0 bases and J 4 bases, leaving 12 bases between the germline ends.

This clonotype occurred a few times. The chain links TRBV11-3 to TRBJ2-6; tentatively, D is TRBD2 (6 bases). Trimming removed 7 bases at V and 0 bases at J, with 19 bases between. CDR1 is SGHNT, CDR2 YENEEA, per germline. This CDR3 is 18 amino acids long. CDR3 sequence: CASTAPGRRPSGANVLTF. The CDR3 DNA is TGTGCCAGCACTGCCCCCGGGAGAAGGCCCTCTGGGGCCAACGTCCTGACTTTC.

The chain is built from TRBV30 and TRBJ2-3, with D possibly matching TRBD2 (5 bases). The CDR3 has 13 residues. V was trimmed by 2 bases and J by 4 bases, leaving 10 bases between them. CDR1 is GTSNPN and CDR2 is SVGIG in the germline V gene (reference sequence). For the CDR3, the DNA is TGTGCCTGGAGTCGGAGGAGGCCAGATACGCAGTATTTT. As protein: CAWSRRRPDTQYF.

This clonotype showed up just a few times. One end of the junction varies from germline; a read error may be responsible. This chain uses TRBV7-9 with TRBJ1-2; D possibly corresponds to TRBD1 (6 bases). Germline V gene data show CDR1 as SEHNR and CDR2 as FQNEAQ (reference sequence). This CDR3 comprises 15 residues. The CDR3 bases are TGTGCCAGCAGCTTAGCCGAATATACAGGGTATGCCTACACCTTC. As protein: CASSLAEYTGYAYTF.

V is TRBV6-4 and J is TRBJ2-1; D gene ambiguous. The CDR3 length is 15 residues. V was pared by 0 bases and J by 6 bases, with 12 bases between. Germline CDR1 reads MRHNA; CDR2 reads SNTAGT. The CDR3 loop is CASSDSKNTGNEQFF. Here the CDR3 DNA reads TGTGCCAGCAGTGACTCGAAGAACACGGGCAATGAGCAGTTCTTC.

This clonotype occurred a few times. The V gene is TRBV6-5, the J gene TRBJ2-7, with a possible D match to TRBD2 (7 bases). Germline lookup yields CDR1 MNHEY and CDR2 SVGAGI. CDR3 length: 16 amino acids. The V end was cut by 2 bases, the J end by 0 bases, with 14 bases between. The CDR3, as DNA: TGTGCCAGCAGTTACACGAGGGGGGGGGCCTCCTACGAGCAGTACTTC. Translating it yields CASSYTRGGASYEQYF.

The V call is TRBV4-2, the J call TRBJ2-5; 11 bases line up with TRBD2. The CDR3 contains 16 residues. Germline trimming cut 4 bases from V and 5 bases from J; bases unmatched to any gene: 9. Germline assignment: CDR1 LGHNA and CDR2 YNFKEQ. The CDR3 sequence: CASSREESSGGETQYF. CDR3 coding DNA: TGTGCCAGCAGCCGCGAAGAATCTAGCGGGGGGGAGACCCAGTACTTC.

The chain employs TRBV12-3 or TRBV12-4 and TRBJ1-1; 7 nucleotides agree with TRBD1. CDR3 size: 15 residues. V was clipped by 5 bases and J by 0 bases; unmatched bases: 6. CDR3: CASSISGTVNTEAFF. The CDR3 bases are TGTGCCAGCAGTATCTCCGGGACAGTGAACACTGAAGCTTTCTTT.

This clonotype was seen more than once but under ten times. The chain combines TRBV4-1 with TRBJ1-2, with D hard to call. The CDR3 totals 12 residues. The germline gives CDR1 MGHRA, CDR2 YSYEKL. The germline V and J ends were trimmed by 2 bases and 1 base, with 2 bases remaining between them. DNA of the CDR3: TGCGCCAGCAGCCAATTTAACTATGGCTACACCTTC. Its translation: CASSQFNYGYTF.

Ten or more counts support this clonotype. Written as DNA, the CDR3 is TGTGCCAGCAGTCCTATCTTGGGACAGGGGTCTAACCCGAGCAAGTACAATGAGCAGTTCTTC. Encoded protein: CASSPILGQGSNPSKYNEQFF. The rearrangement joins TRBV12-3 or TRBV12-4 to TRBJ2-1; 10 nucleotides line up with TRBD1. The CDR3 contains 21 residues. After removal of 5 bases from V and 4 bases from J, the junction contained 23 bases not matched to a gene.

V usage is TRBV20-1 and J usage is TRBJ1-5; D gene unclear. The CDR3 runs to 12 residues. Germline V gene lookup returns CDR1 DFQATT and CDR2 SNEGSKA (reference sequence). V lost 8 bases, J lost 4 bases, and 12 bases lay in between. CDR3 residues: CSSGLENQPQHF. DNA of the CDR3: TGCAGTTCTGGGTTAGAGAATCAGCCCCAGCATTTT.

This clonotype was found a few times. This chain joins TRBV7-9 and TRBJ2-2; 8 nucleotides agree with TRBD2. Germline CDR1 is SEHNR and CDR2 is FQNEAQ (reference sequence). This CDR3 contains 15 residues. V was pared by 5 bases and J by 7 bases, with 9 bases of the junction left unmatched. The CDR3 spells CASSQSGGLNGELFF. CDR3 nucleotides: TGTGCCAGCAGCCAGTCGGGGGGGCTGAACGGGGAGCTGTTTTTT.

This clonotype turned up a few times. V usage is TRBV7-2 and J usage is TRBJ1-6, with D possibly being TRBD1 (5 bases). This CDR3 is 16 amino acids long. The germline gives CDR1 SGHTA, CDR2 FQGNSA. Deletions cut 3 bases from V and 8 bases from J, with 17 bases between. CDR3 region: CASSFTPGTGDSPLHF. The CDR3 DNA reads as TGTGCCAGCAGCTTCACCCCCGGGACCGGGGATTCACCCCTCCACTTT.

This chain joins TRBV14 and TRBJ2-1, with TRBD2 as a possible D gene (5 bases). Looked up from germline, CDR1 is SGHDN and CDR2 is FVKESK. The CDR3 sequence is 16 residues long. The germline V and J ends were trimmed by 0 bases and 9 bases, with 18 bases remaining between them. The CDR3 is CASSQEWSLAGFEQFF. CDR3 nucleotide sequence: TGTGCCAGCAGCCAAGAATGGTCTCTGGCGGGTTTTGAGCAGTTCTTC.

The V call is TRBV7-2, the J call TRBJ2-5, with 7 bases fitting TRBD1. The V segment lost 4 bases and the J segment 1 base; nucleotides outside the gene matches: 6. Germline V lookup: CDR1 SGHTA, CDR2 FQGNSA. The CDR3 is 15 amino acids. CDR3 DNA: TGTGCCAGCAGCTCGACAGGGTTCGCCCAAGAGACCCAGTACTTC. Residues: CASSSTGFAQETQYF.

This chain joins TRBV13 and TRBJ2-1; TRBD2 agrees at 10 bases. V dropped 5 bases and J dropped 6; count of bases not matched to a gene: 7. CDR1 and CDR2 from the germline V gene are PRHDT and FYEKMQ (reference sequence). The CDR3 has 15 amino acids. CDR3 region: CASSGEREGFNEQFF. In DNA form, the CDR3 reads TGTGCCAGCAGCGGAGAGCGGGAGGGATTCAATGAGCAGTTCTTC. Combining the CDR3 with reference TRBV13 and TRBJ2-1 gives the whole variable domain AAGVIQSPRHLIKEKRETATLKCYPIPRHDTVYWYQQGPGQDPQFLISFYEKMQSDKGSIPDRFSAQQFSDYHSELNMSSLELGDSALYFCASSGEREGFNEQFFGPGTRLTVL.

The chain joins TRBV5-1 to TRBJ2-3; the match to TRBD2 covers 8 bases. Trimming at V came to 1 base and at J to 1 base, leaving 5 bases not matched to a gene. The CDR3 consists of 16 residues. Germline V gives CDR1 SGHRS, CDR2 YFSETQ. CDR3 in DNA: TGCGCCAGCAGCTTGTGGAGCGGGGGACGCACAGATACGCAGTATTTT. Translation: CASSLWSGGRTDTQYF.

In its sample, this clonotype was seen a few times. The genes are TRBV4-2 and TRBJ1-1, with D perhaps matching TRBD1 (5 bases). CDR3 length equals 13 residues. V dropped 2 bases and J dropped 4 bases, with 8 bases sitting between them. Germline V gene data show CDR1 as LGHNA and CDR2 as YNFKEQ. CDR3: CASSQMRGTEAFF. The CDR3 DNA sequence: TGTGCCAGCAGCCAAATGAGGGGCACTGAAGCTTTCTTT.

The table lists this clonotype with a few counts. This rearrangement joins TRBV7-3 to TRBJ2-3; TRBD2 aligns across 7 bases. The length of the CDR3 is 14 residues. Germline-derived CDR1 and CDR2 are SGHTA and FQGTGA. With 6 bases clipped from V and 2 bases from J, the junction kept 5 bases outside the gene matches. The CDR3 region is CASSREGTTDTQYF. The CDR3 DNA sequence: TGTGCCAGCAGTAGGGAGGGGACCACAGATACGCAGTATTTT.

This chain connects TRBV7-2 to TRBJ1-1, with a tentative D call TRBD1 (5 bases). The germline V gene has CDR1 SGHTA and CDR2 FQGNSA. This CDR3 is 14 amino acids long. V gave up 5 bases and J gave up 1 base, with 11 bases separating them. The CDR3 protein is CASSQWDENTEAFF. As DNA, the CDR3 is TGTGCCAGCAGCCAATGGGACGAGAACACTGAAGCTTTCTTT.